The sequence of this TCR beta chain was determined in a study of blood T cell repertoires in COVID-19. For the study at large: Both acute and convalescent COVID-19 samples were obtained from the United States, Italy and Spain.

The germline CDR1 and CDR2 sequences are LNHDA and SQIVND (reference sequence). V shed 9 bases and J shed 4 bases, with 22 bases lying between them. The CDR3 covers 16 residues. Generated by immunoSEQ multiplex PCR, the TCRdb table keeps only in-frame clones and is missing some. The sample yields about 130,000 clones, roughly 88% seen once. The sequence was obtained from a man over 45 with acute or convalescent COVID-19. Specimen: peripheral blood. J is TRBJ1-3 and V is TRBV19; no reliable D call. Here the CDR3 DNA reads TGTGCCAGCACAAAGGGTCTCCGAGGGCTCGGAAACACCATATATTTT. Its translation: CASTKGLRGLGNTIYF.